This entry lists 2 T cell receptor beta chains sequenced from one sample in a study of blood T cell repertoires in COVID-19. Sequencing used immunoSEQ multiplex PCR; TCRdb keeps in-frame clones, though not all of them. Found here are hundreds of thousands of clones, just over 85% of them singletons; the top ten hold 4.4%. Sequenced sample: peripheral blood. Receptors were obtained from a man aged 45-60 years with acute or convalescent COVID-19.

The rearrangement joins TRBV19 to TRBJ1-2; 9 bases agree with TRBD1. The CDR3 consists of 13 residues. Germline loops: CDR1 LNHDA, CDR2 SQIVND (reference sequence). V lost 7 bases and J lost 7; bases outside the gene matches: 7. CDR3 nucleotide sequence: TGTGCCAGTACCCCGGACAGGGGTAGTGGCTACACCTTC. Protein product: CASTPDRGSGYTF. The entire variable domain, with the rest obtained from reference TRBV19 and TRBJ1-2, is as follows: DGGITQSPKYLFRKEGQNVTLSCEQNLNHDAMYWYRQDPGQGLRLIYYSQIVNDFQKGDIAEGYSVSREKKESFPLTVTSAQKNPTAFYLCASTPDRGSGYTFGSGTRLTVV.

This chain links TRBV11-1 with TRBJ2-4, with 7 bases aligning to TRBD2. The J segment lost 1 base and the V segment lost 0 bases, leaving 0 bases of the junction unmatched. CDR1 and CDR2 (germline): SGHAT, FQDESV (reference sequence). The CDR3 runs 15 residues. CDR3 sequence reads: CASSLAGGAKNIQYF. CDR3 DNA sequence: TGTGCCAGCAGCTTAGCGGGGGGGGCCAAAAACATTCAGTACTTC.